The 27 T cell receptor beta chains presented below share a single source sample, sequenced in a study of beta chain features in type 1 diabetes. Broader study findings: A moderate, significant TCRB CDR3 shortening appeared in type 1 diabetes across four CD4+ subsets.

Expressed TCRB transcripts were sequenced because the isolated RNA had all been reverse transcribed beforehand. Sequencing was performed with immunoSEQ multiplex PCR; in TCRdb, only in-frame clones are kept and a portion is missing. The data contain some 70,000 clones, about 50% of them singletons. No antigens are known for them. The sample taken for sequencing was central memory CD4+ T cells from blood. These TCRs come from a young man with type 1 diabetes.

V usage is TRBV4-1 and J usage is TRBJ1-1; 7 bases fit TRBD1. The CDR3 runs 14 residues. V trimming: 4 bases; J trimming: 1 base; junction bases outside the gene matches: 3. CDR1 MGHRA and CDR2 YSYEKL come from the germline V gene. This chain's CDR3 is CASSLRTGNTEAFF. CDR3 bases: TGCGCCAGCAGCCTCCGGACAGGGAACACTGAAGCTTTCTTT.

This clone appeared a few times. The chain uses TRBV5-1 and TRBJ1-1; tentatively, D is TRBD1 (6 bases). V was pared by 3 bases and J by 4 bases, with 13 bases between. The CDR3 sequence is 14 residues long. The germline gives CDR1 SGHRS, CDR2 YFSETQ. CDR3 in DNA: TGCGCCAGCAGCTCAGGGGATCCGGGCACTGAAGCTTTCTTT. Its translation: CASSSGDPGTEAFF.

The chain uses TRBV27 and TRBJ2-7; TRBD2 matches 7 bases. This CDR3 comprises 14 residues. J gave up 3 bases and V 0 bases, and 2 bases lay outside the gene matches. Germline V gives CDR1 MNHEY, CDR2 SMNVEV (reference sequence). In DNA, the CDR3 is TGTGCCAGCAGTTTATCTGGGGGGGGCTACGAGCAGTACTTC. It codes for CASSLSGGGYEQYF.

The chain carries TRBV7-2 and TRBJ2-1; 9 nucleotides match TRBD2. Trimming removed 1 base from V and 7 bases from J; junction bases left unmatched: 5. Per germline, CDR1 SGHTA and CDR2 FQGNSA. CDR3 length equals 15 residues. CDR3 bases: TGTGCCAGCAGCTTAGATGCGCGGGAGGGGAATGAGCAGTTCTTC. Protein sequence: CASSLDAREGNEQFF.

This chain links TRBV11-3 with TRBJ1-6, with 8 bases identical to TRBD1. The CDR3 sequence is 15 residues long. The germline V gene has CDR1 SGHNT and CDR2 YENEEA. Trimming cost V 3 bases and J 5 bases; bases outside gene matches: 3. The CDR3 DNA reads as TGTGCCAGCAGCTTTCGGACAGGGAATAATTCACCCCTCCACTTT. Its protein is CASSFRTGNNSPLHF.

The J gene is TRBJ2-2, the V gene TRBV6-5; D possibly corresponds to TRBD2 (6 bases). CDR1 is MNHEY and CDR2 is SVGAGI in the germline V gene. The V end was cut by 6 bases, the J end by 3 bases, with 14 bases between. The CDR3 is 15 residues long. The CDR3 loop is CASSRTGGDTGELFF. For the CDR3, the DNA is TGTGCCAGCAGCCGAACCGGGGGAGACACCGGGGAGCTGTTTTTT.

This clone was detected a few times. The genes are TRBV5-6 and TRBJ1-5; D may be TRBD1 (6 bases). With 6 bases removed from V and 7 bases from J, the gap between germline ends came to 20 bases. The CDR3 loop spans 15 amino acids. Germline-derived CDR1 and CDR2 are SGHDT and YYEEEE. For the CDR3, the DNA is TGTGCCAGCACCCGCCTACAGGGTCCGCGGCAGCCCCAGCATTTT. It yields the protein CASTRLQGPRQPQHF.

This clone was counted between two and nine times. The CDR3 is CASSQGQGADEKLFF. For the CDR3, the DNA is TGTGCCAGCAGCCAAGGACAGGGGGCGGATGAAAAACTGTTTTTT. The rearrangement joins TRBV4-2 to TRBJ1-4; TRBD1 matches at 10 bases. Germline CDR1 and CDR2: LGHNA and YNFKEQ. V was pared by 1 base and J by 6 bases, with 2 bases of the junction left unmatched. The CDR3 has 15 amino acids.

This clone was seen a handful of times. The CDR3 region is CASSLQSQGDTGELFF. CDR3 in DNA: TGCGCCAGCAGCTTACAGAGCCAGGGGGACACCGGGGAGCTGTTTTTT. The rearrangement joins TRBV5-1 to TRBJ2-2; 7 positions agree with TRBD1. This CDR3 is 16 amino acids long. V shed 2 bases and J 3 bases; nucleotides not matched to a gene: 7. The germline V gene has CDR1 SGHRS and CDR2 YFSETQ.

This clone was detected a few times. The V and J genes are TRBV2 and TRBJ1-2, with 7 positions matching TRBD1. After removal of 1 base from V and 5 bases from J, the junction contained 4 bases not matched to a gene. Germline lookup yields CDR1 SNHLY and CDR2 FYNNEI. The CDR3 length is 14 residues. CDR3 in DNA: TGTGCCAGCAGTGAAGTCCAGGGGGTATATGGCTACACCTTC. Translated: CASSEVQGVYGYTF.

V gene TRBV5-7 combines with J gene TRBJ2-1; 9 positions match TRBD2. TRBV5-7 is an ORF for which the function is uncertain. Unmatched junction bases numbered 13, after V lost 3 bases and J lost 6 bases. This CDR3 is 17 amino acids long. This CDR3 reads CASSWAGEAGGRNEQFF. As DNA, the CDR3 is TGTGCCAGCAGCTGGGCCGGTGAGGCGGGGGGGCGCAATGAGCAGTTCTTC.

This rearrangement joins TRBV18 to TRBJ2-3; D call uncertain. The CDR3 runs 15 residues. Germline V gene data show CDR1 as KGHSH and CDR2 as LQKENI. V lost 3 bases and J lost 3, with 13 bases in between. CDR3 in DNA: TGTGCCAGCTCACCGCCCGCTCCAGGAACAGATACGCAGTATTTT. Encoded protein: CASSPPAPGTDTQYF.

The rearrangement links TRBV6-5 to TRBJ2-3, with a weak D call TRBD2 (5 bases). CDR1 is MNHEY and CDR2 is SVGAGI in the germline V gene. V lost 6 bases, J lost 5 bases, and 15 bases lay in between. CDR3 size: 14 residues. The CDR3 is CASSLAQIGDTQYF. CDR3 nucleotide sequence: TGTGCCAGCAGCCTAGCCCAAATCGGAGATACGCAGTATTTT.

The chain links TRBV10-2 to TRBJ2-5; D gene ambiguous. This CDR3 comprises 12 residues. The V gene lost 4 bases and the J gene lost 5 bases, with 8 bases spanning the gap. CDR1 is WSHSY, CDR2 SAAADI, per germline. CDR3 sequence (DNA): TGCGCCAGCAGTGCCACCGGGGAGACCCAGTACTTC. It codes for CASSATGETQYF.

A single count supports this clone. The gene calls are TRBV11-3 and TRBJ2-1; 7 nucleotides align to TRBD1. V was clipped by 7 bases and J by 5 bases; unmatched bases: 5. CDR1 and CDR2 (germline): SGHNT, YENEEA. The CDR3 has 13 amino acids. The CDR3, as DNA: TGTGCCAGCACTACGGGACAGAACAATGAGCAGTTCTTC. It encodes CASTTGQNNEQFF.

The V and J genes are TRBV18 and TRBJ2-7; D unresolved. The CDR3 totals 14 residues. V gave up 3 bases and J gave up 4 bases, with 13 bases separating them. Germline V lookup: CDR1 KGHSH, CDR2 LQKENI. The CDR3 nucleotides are TGTGCCAGCTCACCGACAAATCAGAGATACGAGCAGTACTTC. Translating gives CASSPTNQRYEQYF.

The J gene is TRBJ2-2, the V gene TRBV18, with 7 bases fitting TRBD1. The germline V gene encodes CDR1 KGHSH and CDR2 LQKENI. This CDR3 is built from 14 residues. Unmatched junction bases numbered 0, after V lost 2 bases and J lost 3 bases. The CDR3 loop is CASSPTGDTGELFF. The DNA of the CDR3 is TGTGCCAGCTCACCAACAGGGGACACCGGGGAGCTGTTTTTT.

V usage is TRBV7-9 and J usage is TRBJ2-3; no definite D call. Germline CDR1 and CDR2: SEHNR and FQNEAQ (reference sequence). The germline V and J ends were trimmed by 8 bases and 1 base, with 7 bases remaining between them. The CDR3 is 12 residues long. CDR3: CASGQGTDTQYF. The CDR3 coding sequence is TGTGCCAGCGGCCAGGGCACAGATACGCAGTATTTT.

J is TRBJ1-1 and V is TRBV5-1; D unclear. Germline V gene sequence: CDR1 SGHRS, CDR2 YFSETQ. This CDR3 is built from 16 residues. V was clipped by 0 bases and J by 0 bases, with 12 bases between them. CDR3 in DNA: TGCGCCAGCAGCTTGGATTGGCCTGACTTGAACACTGAAGCTTTCTTT. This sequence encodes CASSLDWPDLNTEAFF.

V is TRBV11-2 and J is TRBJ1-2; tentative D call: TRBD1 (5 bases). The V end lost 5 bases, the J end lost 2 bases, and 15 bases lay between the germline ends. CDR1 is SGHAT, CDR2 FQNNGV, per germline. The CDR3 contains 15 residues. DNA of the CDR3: TGTGCCAGCAGCCCGCAGGGTCTCGCCAACTATGGCTACACCTTC. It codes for CASSPQGLANYGYTF. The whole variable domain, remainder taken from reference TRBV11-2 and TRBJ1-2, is EAGVAQSPRYKIIEKRQSVAFWCNPISGHATLYWYQQILGQGPKLLIQFQNNGVVDDSQLPKDRFSAERLKGVDSTLKIQPAKLEDSAVYLCASSPQGLANYGYTFGSGTRLTVV.

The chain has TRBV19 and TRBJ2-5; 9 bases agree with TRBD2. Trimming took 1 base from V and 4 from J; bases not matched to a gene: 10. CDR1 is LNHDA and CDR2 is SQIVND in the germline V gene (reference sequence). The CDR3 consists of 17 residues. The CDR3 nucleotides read TGTGCCAGTAGTATAGCTAGCGGGAACATGGGTCGAGAGACCCAGTACTTC. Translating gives CASSIASGNMGRETQYF.

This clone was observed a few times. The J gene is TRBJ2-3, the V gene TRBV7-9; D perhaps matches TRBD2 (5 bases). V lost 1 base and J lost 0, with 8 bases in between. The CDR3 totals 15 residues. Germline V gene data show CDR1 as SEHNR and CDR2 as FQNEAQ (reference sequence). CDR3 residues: CASSLDGGSTDTQYF. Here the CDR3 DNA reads TGTGCCAGCAGCTTAGACGGCGGGAGCACAGATACGCAGTATTTT.

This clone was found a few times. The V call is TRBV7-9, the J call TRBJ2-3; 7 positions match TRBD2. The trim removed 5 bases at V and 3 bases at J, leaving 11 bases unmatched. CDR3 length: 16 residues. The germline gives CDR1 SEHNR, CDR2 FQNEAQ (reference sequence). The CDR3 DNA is TGTGCCAGCAGCCTAGGTGCGGGAGTCCGAACAGATACGCAGTATTTT. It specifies CASSLGAGVRTDTQYF.

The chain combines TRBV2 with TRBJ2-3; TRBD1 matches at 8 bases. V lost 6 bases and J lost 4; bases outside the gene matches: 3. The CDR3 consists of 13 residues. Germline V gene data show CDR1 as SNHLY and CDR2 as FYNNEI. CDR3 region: CASREQGADTQYF. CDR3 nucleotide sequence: TGTGCCAGCAGGGAACAGGGGGCAGATACGCAGTATTTT.

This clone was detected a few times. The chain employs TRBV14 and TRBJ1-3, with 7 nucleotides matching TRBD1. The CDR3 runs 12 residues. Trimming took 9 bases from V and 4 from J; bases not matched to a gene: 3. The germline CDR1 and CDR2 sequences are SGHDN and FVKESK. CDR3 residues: CASGQEGNTIYF. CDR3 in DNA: TGTGCCAGTGGACAGGAGGGAAACACCATATATTTT.

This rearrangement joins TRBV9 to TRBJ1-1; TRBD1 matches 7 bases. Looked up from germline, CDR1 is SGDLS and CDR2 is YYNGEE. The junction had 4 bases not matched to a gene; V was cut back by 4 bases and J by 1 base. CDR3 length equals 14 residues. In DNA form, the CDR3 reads TGTGCCAGCAGCCTGGGACAGAAGAACACTGAAGCTTTCTTT. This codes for CASSLGQKNTEAFF.

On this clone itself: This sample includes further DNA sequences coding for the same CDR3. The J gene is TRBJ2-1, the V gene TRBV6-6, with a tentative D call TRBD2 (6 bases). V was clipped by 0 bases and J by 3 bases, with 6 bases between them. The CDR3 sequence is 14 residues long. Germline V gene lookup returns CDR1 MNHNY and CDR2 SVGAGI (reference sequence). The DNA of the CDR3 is TGTGCCAGCAGTTACTCGGGAGGCTACAATGAGCAGTTCTTC. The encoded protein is CASSYSGGYNEQFF.